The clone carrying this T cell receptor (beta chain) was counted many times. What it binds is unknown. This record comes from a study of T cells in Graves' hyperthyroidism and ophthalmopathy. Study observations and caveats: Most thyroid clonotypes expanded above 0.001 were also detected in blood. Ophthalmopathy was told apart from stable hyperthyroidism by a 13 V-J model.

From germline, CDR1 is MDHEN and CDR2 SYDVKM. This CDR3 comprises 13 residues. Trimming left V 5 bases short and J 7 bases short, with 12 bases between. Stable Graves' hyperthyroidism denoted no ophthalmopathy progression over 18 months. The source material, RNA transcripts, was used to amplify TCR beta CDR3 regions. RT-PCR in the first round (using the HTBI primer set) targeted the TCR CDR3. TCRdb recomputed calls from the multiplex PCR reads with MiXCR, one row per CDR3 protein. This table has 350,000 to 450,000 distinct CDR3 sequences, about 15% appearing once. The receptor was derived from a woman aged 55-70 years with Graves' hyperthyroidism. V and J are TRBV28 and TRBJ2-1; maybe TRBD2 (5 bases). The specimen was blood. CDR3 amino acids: CASSRRNYNEQFF. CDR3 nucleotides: TGTGCCAGCAGTCGGAGGAATTATAATGAGCAGTTCTTC.